The clone carrying this T cell receptor (beta chain) has ten or more counts. Its antigen is undetermined. TCRdb redid the calling of the 5' RACE reads with MiXCR, one entry per CDR3 protein. The sample carries 150,000 to 200,000 distinct CDR3 sequences, 13% recorded once. The record originates from a study of CD8 T cells in ankylosing spondylitis. General observations from the study: With a CD8+ phenotype, disease-linked clones were relatively rare in peripheral blood. Seemingly distinctive of ankylosing spondylitis blood was a TCR beta motif formed by eight highly homologous variants.

V was clipped by 0 bases and J by 5 bases; unmatched bases: 6. The germline V gene has CDR1 ENHRY and CDR2 SYGVKD. The CDR3 extends over 16 amino acids. This clonotype was sampled from a female donor with ankylosing spondylitis or in good health (not recorded which). The chain carries TRBV10-3 and TRBJ2-5, with 10 bases identical to TRBD2. Specimen: blood, either unsorted or a sorted T cell fraction (not recorded which). The CDR3 nucleotides read TGTGCCATCAGTGAGTCTCTAGCGGGAGTGGTGGAGACCCAGTACTTC. This encodes CAISESLAGVVETQYF.